The 25 T cell receptor beta chains given below trace back to one sample, sequenced in a study of spatial heterogeneity in lung cancer (dated by TCRdb to about 2019). Receptor amplification or capture employed 5' RACE. The sequencer listed for this sample is NextSeq 500. The public reads were reanalyzed by TCRdb: fastp trimming at Q25, MiXCR alignment, in-frame beta chains only. All rows with the same CDR3 protein become a single entry with the most common DNA and genes. The sample includes some 41,000 distinct CDR3 sequences, with under 7.5% observed a single time. Jointly, the top ten make up 43% of the sample. In light of the paper, this sample's time point label describes: sample taken at primary tumor resection. This sample comprised PBMCs, obtained at surgery. These receptors all come from a female donor with early-stage non-small cell lung cancer.

This clonotype has only a few counts. The chain carries TRBV3-1 and TRBJ1-3; the D is unclear. Trimming pared 1 base from V and 4 bases from J, leaving 5 bases between. There are 13 residues in the CDR3. CDR1 and CDR2 (germline): LGHDT, YNNKEL (reference sequence). CDR3 sequence reads: CASSQGHGNTIYF. The CDR3 coding sequence is TGTGCCAGCAGCCAAGGACACGGAAACACCATATATTTT.

The rearrangement uses TRBV20-1 and TRBJ1-1; D ambiguous. The V end was cut by 2 bases, the J end by 1 base, with 8 bases between. The CDR3 loop spans 13 amino acids. The germline gives CDR1 DFQATT, CDR2 SNEGSKA (reference sequence). The CDR3, as DNA: TGCAGTGCTAGATATACGGGGAACACTGAAGCTTTCTTT. Its protein product is CSARYTGNTEAFF.

This clonotype came up many times. The chain combines TRBV3-2 with TRBJ2-3; the listed D gene, TRBD2, was not tested against the DNA. TRBV3-2 constitutes a pseudogene. CDR3 length: 18 amino acids. DNA for the CDR3: TGTGCCAGCAGCCGCTGCGGAGGCGGGGGGGCCGGCACAGATACGCAGTATTTT. This gives the protein CASSRCGGGGAGTDTQYF.

This clonotype was detected many times. The chain carries TRBV7-2 and TRBJ2-3, with a weak D call TRBD2 (5 bases). V dropped 3 bases and J dropped 5 bases, with 9 bases sitting between them. CDR1 SGHTA and CDR2 FQGNSA come from the germline V gene. CDR3 length: 13 amino acids. The chain's CDR3 is CASSFPGGDTQYF. CDR3 nucleotide sequence: TGTGCCAGCAGCTTTCCCGGAGGAGATACGCAGTATTTT.

This clonotype was seen many times. The chain has TRBV7-9 and TRBJ1-6; TRBD1 might be the D (5 bases). The CDR3 extends over 16 amino acids. The germline gives CDR1 SEHNR, CDR2 FQNEAQ (reference sequence). Trimming stripped 0 bases from V and 9 bases from J, with 15 bases between. The CDR3 protein is CASSLAAGTGGSPLHF. The DNA for the CDR3 is TGTGCCAGCAGCTTAGCGGCCGGGACGGGAGGTTCACCCCTCCACTTT. Combining the CDR3 with reference TRBV7-9 and TRBJ1-6 gives the whole variable domain DTGVSQNPRHKITKRGQNVTFRCDPISEHNRLYWYRQTLGQGPEFLTYFQNEAQLEKSRLLSDRFSAERPKGSFSTLEIQRTEQGDSAMYLCASSLAAGTGGSPLHFGNGTRLTVT.

This clonotype was counted many times. The chain links TRBV5-1 to TRBJ1-4; D is uncertain. V lost 5 bases and J lost 3, with 8 bases in between. The CDR3 runs to 13 residues. Germline CDR1 reads SGHRS; CDR2 reads YFSETQ. The CDR3 protein is CASSTEANEKLFF. CDR3 bases: TGCGCCAGCAGTACAGAGGCTAATGAAAAACTGTTTTTT.

This clonotype appeared many times. The rearrangement links TRBV7-2 to TRBJ2-3, with D perhaps matching TRBD2 (7 bases). The V gene's germline CDR1 is SGHTA and CDR2 FQGNSA. Trimming pared 1 base from V and 1 base from J, leaving 12 bases between. The CDR3 has 16 amino acids. The CDR3 DNA is TGTGCCAGCAGCTTAGAGGGGGGGCCCCGCACAGATACGCAGTATTTT. Protein: CASSLEGGPRTDTQYF.

This clonotype was observed at least ten times. The J gene is TRBJ2-7, the V gene TRBV19; 8 bases are a match to TRBD2. CDR1 LNHDA and CDR2 SQIVND come from the germline V gene (reference sequence). V dropped 3 bases and J dropped 2; count of bases not matched to a gene: 6. The CDR3 is 15 residues long. The DNA of the CDR3 is TGTGCCAGTAGTATGTCCAGCGGGGGAACCTACGAGCAGTACTTC. Translating it yields CASSMSSGGTYEQYF.

V is TRBV11-3 and J is TRBJ1-1; D call uncertain. There are 15 residues in the CDR3. The germline V gene has CDR1 SGHNT and CDR2 YENEEA. Trimming left V 5 bases short and J 3 bases short, with 16 bases between. The CDR3 protein is CASSLLYWEDTEAFF. In DNA, the CDR3 is TGTGCCAGCAGCCTGCTTTATTGGGAGGACACTGAAGCTTTCTTT. The entire variable domain, with the rest obtained from reference TRBV11-3 and TRBJ1-1, is as follows: EAGVVQSPRYKIIEKKQPVAFWCNPISGHNTLYWYLQNLGQGPELLIRYENEEAVDDSQLPKDRFSAERLKGVDSTLKIQPAELGDSAVYLCASSLLYWEDTEAFFGQGTRLTVV.

The CDR3 spells CASSRGTAGTQYF. The CDR3 DNA is TGTGCCAGCAGCCGCGGGACCGCCGGGACGCAGTATTTT. V and J are TRBV6-5 and TRBJ2-3, with a possible D match to TRBD2 (6 bases). Germline assignment: CDR1 MNHEY and CDR2 SVGAGI. Trimming took off 6 bases at V and 9 bases at J, with 16 bases between the two ends. The CDR3 is 13 residues long.

This clonotype was counted only a few times. The chain uses TRBV4-1 and TRBJ2-7; D is possibly TRBD1 (5 bases). Germline CDR1 and CDR2: MGHRA and YSYEKL. The length of the CDR3 is 15 residues. With 6 bases removed from V and 3 bases from J, the gap between germline ends came to 18 bases. This CDR3 is CASRLTSQGSYEQYF. The DNA of the CDR3 is TGCGCCAGCAGACTGACAAGTCAGGGAAGCTACGAGCAGTACTTC.

The CDR3 region has the DNA TGTGCCTGGAATCTGCGACAGGTGAACACTGAAGCTTTCTTT. This encodes CAWNLRQVNTEAFF. V is TRBV30 and J is TRBJ1-1, with D tentatively TRBD1 (6 bases). Trimming removed 4 bases from V and 0 bases from J, with 12 bases in between. This CDR3 spans 14 amino acids. Germline V gene lookup returns CDR1 GTSNPN and CDR2 SVGIG (reference sequence).

This sequence joins TRBV6-2 or TRBV6-3 and TRBJ2-7; maybe TRBD1 (6 bases). This CDR3 region has 14 residues. Trimming removed 7 bases from V and 2 bases from J, with 15 bases in between. Looked up from germline, CDR1 is MNHEY and CDR2 is SVGEGT. The CDR3 region is CASKTGPGAYEQYF. Written as DNA, the CDR3 is TGTGCCAGCAAAACAGGGCCAGGAGCCTACGAGCAGTACTTC.

This clonotype was observed at least ten times. J is TRBJ2-5 and V is TRBV7-8, with D tentatively TRBD2 (6 bases). The length of the CDR3 is 14 residues. Germline loops: CDR1 SGHVS, CDR2 FQNEAQ. V lost 4 bases and J lost 2, with 11 bases in between. The CDR3 bases are TGTGCCAGCAGCTCCCGGGACTGGCAAGAGACCCAGTACTTC. It translates to CASSSRDWQETQYF.

This clonotype was recorded a few times. This sequence joins TRBV7-2 and TRBJ1-1; a possible D gene is TRBD1 (6 bases). This CDR3 has 16 amino acids. The germline gives CDR1 SGHTA, CDR2 FQGNSA. Trimming removed 5 bases at V and 10 bases at J, with 26 bases between. The CDR3 loop is CASSGRYGPGVARAFF. As DNA, the CDR3 is TGTGCCAGCAGCGGGCGATACGGTCCAGGGGTCGCGCGAGCTTTCTTT.

V is TRBV20-1 and J is TRBJ2-7, with 9 bases matching TRBD2. V was clipped by 5 bases and J by 3 bases; unmatched bases: 11. Germline CDR1 reads DFQATT; CDR2 reads SNEGSKA (reference sequence). The CDR3 totals 15 residues. The CDR3 is CSALDPAGGSYEQYF. The CDR3 nucleotides read TGCAGTGCTCTGGACCCTGCGGGGGGGAGCTACGAGCAGTACTTC.

V and J are TRBV28 and TRBJ2-7; 9 bases are a match to TRBD1. Germline CDR1 is MDHEN and CDR2 is SYDVKM. The CDR3 is 14 amino acids. With V trimmed by 7 bases and J by 4 bases, 8 bases remained unmatched. CDR3 residues: CASTPGTGWYEQYF. In DNA form, the CDR3 reads TGTGCCAGCACCCCCGGGACAGGGTGGTACGAGCAGTACTTC.

This clonotype showed up many times. The V gene is TRBV2, the J gene TRBJ2-5; D assignment may be TRBD1 or TRBD2 (5 bases each). Germline V gene lookup returns CDR1 SNHLY and CDR2 FYNNEI. This CDR3 has 16 amino acids. V gave up 3 bases and J gave up 2 bases, with 16 bases separating them. CDR3 coding DNA: TGTGCCAGCAGTGAGTCTGGGGGTTGGGGACAAGAGACCCAGTACTTC. It yields the protein CASSESGGWGQETQYF.

This clonotype was observed many times. The rearrangement uses TRBV11-2 and TRBJ2-3; D is uncertain. The CDR3 has 14 amino acids. CDR1 and CDR2 from the germline V gene are SGHAT and FQNNGV. Trimming removed 1 base from V and 4 bases from J, with 9 bases in between. CDR3 protein: CASSLVGSADTQYF. The CDR3 nucleotides are TGTGCCAGCAGCTTAGTTGGGTCAGCAGATACGCAGTATTTT.

This clonotype was counted at least ten times. The chain recombines TRBV15 with TRBJ1-2; D perhaps matches TRBD1 (5 bases). This CDR3 is 13 amino acids long. The germline V gene has CDR1 LNHNV and CDR2 YYDKDF (reference sequence). V lost 5 bases and J lost 6, with 13 bases in between. The DNA of the CDR3 is TGTGCCACCAGCCCTGAAGGGGTGAATGGCTACACCTTC. Translated: CATSPEGVNGYTF.

This clonotype was observed at least ten times. The chain combines TRBV10-3 with TRBJ1-1; D uncertain. The CDR3 has 14 amino acids. Trimming left V 5 bases short and J 8 bases short, with 18 bases between. From germline, CDR1 is ENHRY and CDR2 SYGVKD. The CDR3 here is CAISWEGIPSEAFF. The CDR3 DNA follows: TGTGCCATCAGTTGGGAGGGTATCCCTTCGGAAGCTTTCTTT.

This clonotype was detected many times. The rearrangement joins TRBV5-1 to TRBJ2-1; 8 bases line up with TRBD1. V shed 2 bases, J shed 7 bases, and the junction held 11 bases outside the gene matches. This CDR3 is built from 16 residues. CDR1 and CDR2 from the germline V gene are SGHRS and YFSETQ. The CDR3 reads CASSLNPGHRGNEQFF. CDR3 sequence (DNA): TGCGCCAGCAGCTTAAACCCAGGTCACAGGGGGAATGAGCAGTTCTTC.

This clonotype is medium-sized within its sample. The V gene is TRBV7-9, the J gene TRBJ1-5, with D unclear. This CDR3 region has 15 residues. V gave up 4 bases and J gave up 6 bases, with 16 bases separating them. The germline CDR1 and CDR2 sequences are SEHNR and FQNEAQ (reference sequence). The CDR3 DNA is TGTGCCAGCAGCTCAACAGCCTCGGGCACTCAGCCCCAGCATTTT. It translates to CASSSTASGTQPQHF. Combining the CDR3 with reference TRBV7-9 and TRBJ1-5 gives the whole variable domain DTGVSQNPRHKITKRGQNVTFRCDPISEHNRLYWYRQTLGQGPEFLTYFQNEAQLEKSRLLSDRFSAERPKGSFSTLEIQRTEQGDSAMYLCASSSTASGTQPQHFGDGTRLSIL.

This clonotype was seen ten or more times. V and J are TRBV2 and TRBJ2-1, with TRBD2 matching 13 bases. This CDR3 spans 18 amino acids. Germline V gene data show CDR1 as SNHLY and CDR2 as FYNNEI. The V segment lost 6 bases and the J segment 9 bases; nucleotides outside the gene matches: 17. For the CDR3, the DNA is TGTGCCAGCAGCGCCGTGGTTCTACTAGCGGGGGGGCAGCCTGAGCAGTTCTTC. This gives the protein CASSAVVLLAGGQPEQFF.

This clonotype occurred many times. V usage is TRBV28 and J usage is TRBJ2-2; D is undetermined. V dropped 5 bases and J dropped 8 bases, with 15 bases sitting between them. The CDR3 has 14 residues. Germline V gives CDR1 MDHEN, CDR2 SYDVKM. In DNA form, the CDR3 reads TGTGCCAGCAGTCCGTACGTGGACGCGGGGGAGCTGTTTTTT. Translating it yields CASSPYVDAGELFF. The full variable domain, its missing parts supplied by reference TRBV28 and TRBJ2-2, is DVKVTQSSRYLVKRTGEKVFLECVQDMDHENMFWYRQDPGLGLRLIYFSYDVKMKEKGDIPEGYSVSREKKERFSLILESASTNQTSMYLCASSPYVDAGELFFGEGSRLTVL.